This record covers a single T cell receptor beta chain. This sample stems from a study of beta chain features in type 1 diabetes. The CDR3 length is 12 residues. Trimming cost V 5 bases and J 10 bases, with 14 bases left between them. Germline-derived CDR1 and CDR2 are SEHNR and FQNEAQ (reference sequence). The sequenced template was cDNA made from the entire isolated RNA. Clones were sequenced by immunoSEQ multiplex PCR, and TCRdb holds only the in-frame ones, with some missing. This table has about 930,000 clones, under 20% appearing once. What was sequenced was naive CD4+ T cells from blood. This TCR was recovered from a woman aged 18-29 years in good health. V gene TRBV7-9 combines with J gene TRBJ1-1; D is ambiguous. CDR3 sequence: CASSTQRGGAFF. The CDR3, as DNA: TGTGCCAGCAGCACTCAGCGAGGCGGAGCTTTCTTT.